This T cell receptor beta chain was profiled in a study of breast tumors, draining lymph nodes, adjacent tissues. The lymph nodes were axillary draining lymph nodes from breast cancer patients. Study-wide points: Luminal-like breast cancer showed significantly higher tumor–nontumor repertoire similarity than basal-like. Tumor TCR diversity was below lymph nodes but above nontumor tissue. Findings are consistent with lymph node origin and intratumoral expansion of most tumor T cells.

TCRdb re-analysed the multiplex PCR reads in MiXCR, keeping a single row per CDR3 protein. Of approximately 200,000 distinct CDR3 sequences in the sample, roughly 31% were seen once. This clonotype was seen many times. Its antigen is still unknown. CDR3 length: 16 residues. V shed 0 bases and J shed 4 bases, with 12 bases lying between them. In germline, CDR1 is LNHNV, CDR2 YYDKDF (reference sequence). The receptor comes from a female donor with breast cancer. Some clones in this sample may be carry-over from other donors' samples. The sequencing input was axillary lymph node tissue. The J gene is TRBJ2-2, the V gene TRBV15; D is undetermined. CDR3 sequence (DNA): TGTGCCACCAGCAGAGATCGGGCTATAAGCACCGGGGAGCTGTTTTTT. Protein sequence: CATSRDRAISTGELFF.